The entry that follows covers one TCR beta chain sequence. Only one count was recorded for this clonotype. Its target antigen remains unknown. No base quality information exists; no much larger clone differs at one position. A read on its own is weak evidence. This specimen belongs to a study of blood T cells in healthy people across ages (dated by TCRdb to between 2015 and 2016). At the level of the whole study: In model experiments, template switching captured roughly one uniquely barcoded TCR beta cDNA molecule for every two T cells. The donors were split into four age groups: young (average approximately 16 years), middle-aged (more than 35), aged (approximately 59) and long-lived (roughly 80). To avoid experimental bias, donors of different ages were distributed randomly across sequencing lanes. The study measured age-related changes in TCR beta repertoire diversity using deep sequencing normalized with unique cDNA molecular identifiers. For two donors (one aged 18 to 30 and one aged 80 or older), the study analyzed two additional independent replicas of 1 million unique cDNA reads from the same blood draw. Summary of the overall study and its limitations: Estimates of total diversity based on one million sequenced T cells were considered lower bounds and underestimates. As age increased, observed TCR beta diversity per million T cells dropped in a roughly linear way, and a significant reduction was already evident by age 40. Compared with the aged group, more naive CD4+ T cells, fewer expanded clones and increased TCR diversity were shown by the long-lived group, suggesting age selection. Conclusive comparison of naive and antigen-experienced compartments was prevented by the profiling of bulk unsorted PBMCs. A strong correlation was found between observed TCR beta diversity and the percentage of naive T cells measured by flow cytometry. Because donor CMV infection status was unknown, age-related changes in expanded clonotypes were potentially confounded.

Library preparation was by 5' RACE. TCRdb records Illumina HiSeq 2500 as the sequencer. A second roughly 7 to 11 cycle PCR used a sample-barcoded 5' primer and a J-beta primer mix. Each TCR beta cDNA molecule received a unique molecular identifier from a template-switch 5' adaptor carrying 12 random nucleotides. Each sample yielded at least 2.5 million CDR3-containing paired-end reads. All of the RNA was converted into first-strand cDNA using the Mint cDNA synthesis kit, with a TRBC-specific oligonucleotide serving as the primer. Following uracil-DNA glycosylase treatment, all cDNA underwent a first 18-cycle PCR with the universal primers M1SS and BC2_uni_R. As for the original processing: Normalization of each sample was performed by random selection of 1 million high-quality reads, each carrying a distinct molecular identifier. Instead of being binned into consensus sequences, reads with shared molecular identifiers were discarded. MiTCR, with a Q25 quality threshold and the strictest error-elimination algorithm, was used for CDR3 identification, clonotype clustering and error correction. A nonparametric unseen species model with Euler transformation was used to estimate lower-bound total TCR beta diversity. TCRdb reworked the public reads: Q25 trimming with fastp, MiXCR clone assembly, productive beta chains retained. Entries that share a CDR3 protein sequence are merged under the most common genes and DNA. It is TCRdb's table, rather than the study itself, that gives the V and J calls and clone size. The sample data list about 640,000 distinct CDR3 sequences, and roughly three fifths of these were observed just once. Over 30% of the sample belongs to the ten largest clones.

Trimming at the junction amounts to 5 bases on V and 13 bases on J, and the germline ends lie 24 bases apart. The CDR3 goes from the cysteine to the phenylalanine over 15 residues. Here the CDR3 DNA is all that survives: 45 bases in frame from base 1. The germline V gene encodes CDR1 MNHEY and CDR2 SMNVEV (reference sequence). The donors were some 39 Caucasian individuals from Russia, aged 6 to 90 years, who were systemically healthy. Ten milliliters of peripheral blood were drawn from each donor into EDTA-treated Vacutainer tubes. Ficoll-Paque density-gradient centrifugation was used to isolate PBMCs, with at least 6 million obtained per sample. Total RNA was extracted from PBMCs with Trizol reagent, with at least 6 micrograms obtained per sample. Naive CD45RAhigh/CD27high T cell percentages were measured by flow cytometry on a PBMC aliquot from every donor.

The TCR comes from a man aged 55 to 69 in good health. The sample taken for sequencing was blood. The sequence joins TRBV27 to TRBJ2-1; a tentative D match to TRBD2 spans 6 bases. The nucleotides read TGTGCCAGCAGTGTGGGGGGAGTTGGGAAAGAGACCCAGTTCTTC. It codes for CASSVGGVGKETQFF.